A selection of T cell receptor beta chains follows, all from one sample in a study of blood T cells in healthy people across ages. TCRdb analysed the 5' RACE reads with MiXCR anew, one entry per CDR3 protein. The table records 650,000 or so distinct CDR3 sequences, 52% of them present only once. Sequenced material: blood. These receptor sequences come from a woman over 75 in good health. CDR3s include the opening cysteine and the closing phenylalanine or tryptophan. The order of the fields is V gene, clone size, D gene, J gene, CDR3 DNA, CDR3 protein. The D gene is left open where the match is weak. Rows may omit the clone size; those that give it use once, few, many or a size class.

TRBV28	many	TRBD2	TRBJ2-7	TGTGCCAGCAGTTTCCTAGCGGGAGGTGTATCCTACGAGCAGTACTTC	CASSFLAGGVSYEQYF
TRBV2	NA	NA	TRBJ1-2	TGTGCCAGCAGTGTCGGGGGCACTCGGGGCTACACCTTC	CASSVGGTRGYTF
TRBV4-1	NA	NA	TRBJ1-4	TGCGCCAGCAGCAAACTGCGACTGAGTAATGAAAAACTGTTTTTT	CASSKLRLSNEKLFF
TRBV5-1	few	NA	TRBJ1-2	TGCGCCAGCAGCTTGGTTGTAGGTGGGAGCGATGGCTACACCTTC	CASSLVVGGSDGYTF
TRBV5-1	NA	TRBD2	TRBJ2-1	TGCGCCAGCAGCCGTACCCGGGCTAGCGGTTATCACGATGCGCAGTTCTTC	CASSRTRASGYHDAQFF
TRBV6-6	many	NA	TRBJ2-3	TGTGCCAGCAGTTGGGGAGATACGCAGTATTTT	CASSWGDTQYF
TRBV28	NA	TRBD2	TRBJ2-7	TGTGCCAGCAGAAAATCCGGCGGGAGGGGGAACGAGCAGTACTTC	CASRKSGGRGNEQYF
TRBV5-1	NA	NA	TRBJ2-1	TGCGCCAGCAGCTTGGTAAGTGGAATGGAGGAGCAGTTCTTC	CASSLVSGMEEQFF
TRBV5-6	few	NA	TRBJ2-7	TGTGCCAGCACACTTGATAGGGGAACCCACGAGCAGTACTTC	CASTLDRGTHEQYF
TRBV27	NA	NA	TRBJ1-3	TGTGCCAGCAGTTTCCGCAGGGGAGGCGGAAACACCATATATTTT	CASSFRRGGGNTIYF
TRBV14	NA	NA	TRBJ2-1	TGTGCCAGCAGCCTACGGCGGTGGGACAATGAGCAGTTCTTC	CASSLRRWDNEQFF
TRBV20-1	many	NA	TRBJ2-1	TGCAGTGCTAGTAGGCAGGATGCTCTGCTCAAGAATGAGCAGTTCTTC	CSASRQDALLKNEQFF
TRBV5-4	many	TRBD2	TRBJ2-1	TGTGCCAGCAGCCCGGGGGGGGAATACAATGAGCAGTTCTTC	CASSPGGEYNEQFF
TRBV20-1	few	NA	TRBJ2-6	TGCAGTGCTCGATCAGGGGCTGGGGCCAACGTCCTGACTTTC	CSARSGAGANVLTF
TRBV5-1	many	NA	TRBJ1-4	TGCGCCAGCAGCTTGGCGGAGGGGCGCAGGGAAAAACTGTTTTTT	CASSLAEGRREKLFF
TRBV20-1	NA	NA	TRBJ2-1	TGCAGTGCGGCCCAGGGGCAGAAAGAGACCCAGTTCTTC	CSAAQGQKETQFF
TRBV7-7	many	TRBD1	TRBJ2-5	TGTGCTAGCAGCCGACAGGGGCGCAAGGAGACCCAGTACTTC	CASSRQGRKETQYF
TRBV6-5	NA	NA	TRBJ1-5	TGTGCCAGCAGTTACCTGACAGGCCCCCAGCAGCCCCAGCATTTT	CASSYLTGPQQPQHF
TRBV15	NA	NA	TRBJ2-4	TGTGCCACCAGCAGAGTGGTTCAAAACATTCAGTACTTC	CATSRVVQNIQYF
TRBV6-5	many	TRBD1	TRBJ1-2	TGTGCCAGCAGTCGATCCGAAGGGGGCAGCTATGGCTACACCTTC	CASSRSEGGSYGYTF
TRBV18	many	NA	TRBJ2-6	TGTGCCAGCTCACAACTCTCGCGGGCCAACGTCCTGACTTTC	CASSQLSRANVLTF
TRBV11-1	NA	NA	TRBJ2-5	TGTGCCAGCGGCGGGGGACAGAAATCAGGGGAGACCCAGTACTTC	CASGGGQKSGETQYF
TRBV3-1	NA	TRBD1	TRBJ1-1	TGTGCCAGCAGCCAAGCAAGGGGGCGACTGAACACTGAAGCTTTCTTT	CASSQARGRLNTEAFF
TRBV28	once	TRBD1	TRBJ1-4	TGTGCCAGCAGTTTCGGGACAGGCCAATCTGAAAAACTGTTTTTT	CASSFGTGQSEKLFF
TRBV12-3/TRBV12-4	NA	NA	TRBJ1-2	TGTGCCAGCAGCTCCAGGGGCTTGACGTATGGCTACACCTTC	CASSSRGLTYGYTF